Following are 10 T cell receptor beta chains from one sample sequenced in a study of CD8 T cells in Susac syndrome. The RNA, roughly 0.45 to 1 ug, was put through reverse transcription using random hexamers. TCRdb reprocessed the immunoSEQ multiplex PCR reads via MiXCR and lists one record per CDR3 protein. Among about 150,000 distinct CDR3 sequences listed, roughly 94% were seen once. The sequenced material came from CD8+ T cells from PBMCs. Every receptor here comes from a human donor with Susac syndrome.

This clonotype is a singleton in its sample. The chain carries TRBV5-4 and TRBJ2-5, with 7 nucleotides matching TRBD1. Germline V lookup: CDR1 SGHNT, CDR2 YYREEE (reference sequence). The CDR3 loop spans 14 amino acids. The ends lost 2 bases at V and 5 bases at J; junction bases unmatched: 6. The DNA for the CDR3 is TGTGCCAGCAGCTTTACAGGGGTTGAGGAGACCCAGTACTTC. Translated: CASSFTGVEETQYF.

This chain links TRBV30 with TRBJ1-4; 9 positions match TRBD1. V lost 3 bases to trimming and J lost 8 bases; unmatched junction nucleotides: 7. CDR1 and CDR2 (germline): GTSNPN, SVGIG (reference sequence). The CDR3 spans 14 residues. The DNA for the CDR3 is TGTGCCTGGAGAACAGGGGGCGCGAGGGAAAAACTGTTTTTT. It translates to CAWRTGGAREKLFF.

The chain joins TRBV5-5 to TRBJ1-1; D remains ambiguous. The CDR3 covers 14 residues. Germline lookup yields CDR1 SGHKS and CDR2 YYEKEE (reference sequence). The ends were cut back, 0 bases at V and 5 bases at J, with 11 bases in the middle. CDR3 sequence (DNA): TGTGCCAGCAGCTTGGAACTGGGCCGAACTGAAGCTTTCTTT. It yields the protein CASSLELGRTEAFF.

The chain links TRBV5-1 to TRBJ2-7; TRBD1 or TRBD2 may be the D gene (5 bases each). This CDR3 comprises 14 residues. Germline assignment: CDR1 SGHRS and CDR2 YFSETQ. Between the trimmed V and J ends, which lost 0 bases and 2 bases, there was a span of 9 bases. The CDR3 DNA sequence: TGCGCCAGCAGCTTGGGGGACGGCCCCTACGAGCAGTACTTC. Translated: CASSLGDGPYEQYF.

The chain employs TRBV7-2 and TRBJ2-7, with D possibly matching TRBD1 (5 bases). From germline, CDR1 is SGHTA and CDR2 FQGNSA. The CDR3 has 16 amino acids. Deletions cut 1 base from V and 2 bases from J, with 15 bases between. CDR3 bases: TGTGCCAGCAGCTTAGGCCCCCGGCAGGGAACCTACGAGCAGTACTTC. This codes for CASSLGPRQGTYEQYF.

The chain is built from TRBV9 and TRBJ2-7, with D perhaps matching TRBD2 (5 bases). Germline lookup yields CDR1 SGDLS and CDR2 YYNGEE. Trimming removed 7 bases from V and 4 bases from J, with 15 bases in between. The CDR3 is made up of 13 amino acids. CDR3 sequence reads: CASPTGLPYEQYF. The CDR3 DNA is TGTGCCAGCCCTACCGGACTGCCGTACGAGCAGTACTTC.

The gene calls are TRBV9 and TRBJ2-5; 7 nucleotides line up with TRBD1. There are 13 residues in the CDR3. Germline CDR1 and CDR2: SGDLS and YYNGEE. Losses at the gene ends were 5 bases for V and 5 bases for J; bases not matched to a gene: 6. The CDR3 loop is CASRPGTAETQYF. CDR3 DNA sequence: TGTGCCAGCAGACCCGGGACAGCGGAGACCCAGTACTTC. The whole variable domain, remainder taken from reference TRBV9 and TRBJ2-5, is DSGVTQTPKHLITATGQRVTLRCSPRSGDLSVYWYQQSLDQGLQFLIQYYNGEERAKGNILERFSAQQFPDLHSELNLSSLELGDSALYFCASRPGTAETQYFGPGTRLLVL.

The chain is built from TRBV9 and TRBJ2-1; D gene ambiguous. CDR3 length equals 13 residues. Between the trimmed V and J ends, which lost 1 base and 9 bases, there was a span of 11 bases. CDR1 SGDLS and CDR2 YYNGEE come from the germline V gene. The CDR3 loop is CASSVTVVAEQFF. CDR3 coding DNA: TGTGCCAGCAGCGTAACGGTGGTGGCTGAGCAGTTCTTC.

This chain uses TRBV3-1 with TRBJ1-2; D is uncertain. Germline V gene sequence: CDR1 LGHDT, CDR2 YNNKEL (reference sequence). This CDR3 region has 13 residues. V was pared by 0 bases and J by 7 bases, with 9 bases between. CDR3 nucleotide sequence: TGTGCCAGCAGCCAAGAGTGGGCGGGTGGCTACACCTTC. Translated: CASSQEWAGGYTF.

J is TRBJ2-1 and V is TRBV6-2 or TRBV6-3; D is possibly TRBD1 or TRBD2 (5 bases each). The germline V and J ends were trimmed by 6 bases and 6 bases, with 18 bases remaining between them. The CDR3 is made up of 15 amino acids. Germline loops: CDR1 MNHEY, CDR2 SVGEGT. CDR3 in amino acids: CASRTLRDGLNEQFF. CDR3 nucleotides: TGTGCCAGCAGAACTCTCCGGGACGGACTCAATGAGCAGTTCTTC.